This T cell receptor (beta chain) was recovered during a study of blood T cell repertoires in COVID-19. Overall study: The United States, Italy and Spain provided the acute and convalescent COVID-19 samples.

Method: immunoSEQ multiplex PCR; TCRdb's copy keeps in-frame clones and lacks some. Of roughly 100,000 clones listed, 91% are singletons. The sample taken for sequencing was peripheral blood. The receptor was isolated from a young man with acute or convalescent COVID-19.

CDR3 DNA: TGCGCCAGCAGCTTGGCAGGCCAGGGGGCGGGTAATGAGCAGTTCTTC. It translates to CASSLAGQGAGNEQFF. The chain carries TRBV5-1 and TRBJ2-1, with 8 nucleotides matching TRBD1. CDR3 length equals 16 residues. The junction had 9 bases not matched to a gene; V was cut back by 0 bases and J by 7 bases. CDR1 is SGHRS and CDR2 is YFSETQ in the germline V gene.